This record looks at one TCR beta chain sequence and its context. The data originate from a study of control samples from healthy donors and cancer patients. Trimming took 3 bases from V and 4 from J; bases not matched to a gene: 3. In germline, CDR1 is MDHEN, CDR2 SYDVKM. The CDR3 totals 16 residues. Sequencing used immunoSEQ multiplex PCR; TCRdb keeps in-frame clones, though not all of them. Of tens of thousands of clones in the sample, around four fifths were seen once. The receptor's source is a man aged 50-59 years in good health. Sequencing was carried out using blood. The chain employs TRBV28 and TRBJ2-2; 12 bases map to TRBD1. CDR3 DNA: TGTGCCAGCAGTTTCCCGGGACAGGGGGCCACCGGGGAGCTGTTTTTT. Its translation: CASSFPGQGATGELFF.